This T cell receptor beta chain was identified in a study of cytomegalovirus exposure and HLA in healthy donors. Notes on the study in general: It was only CMV serostatus that was available as immune exposure information.

The PCR made use of 60 Vbeta and 13 Jbeta primers. Produced via immunoSEQ multiplex PCR; TCRdb's table is partial and in-frame only. The profile covers more than 85,000 clones, with roughly 13% appearing a single time and roughly 15% taken by the ten largest. Germline-derived CDR1 and CDR2 are SGDLS and YYNGEE. The V end lost 4 bases, the J end lost 7 bases, and 24 bases lay between the germline ends. The CDR3 has 16 amino acids. This clone has only a few counts. Antigen: not known. V gene TRBV9 combines with J gene TRBJ2-7, with D perhaps TRBD1 (6 bases). The origin of this receptor is a man aged 35-49 years in good health and CMV-seropositive. Material: PBMCs. The DNA of the CDR3 is TGTGCCAGCAGCCCCCCTCGACAGGCCATTCCGGGGGAGCAGTACTTC. Its protein product is CASSPPRQAIPGEQYF. Based on the CDR3 plus reference TRBV9 and TRBJ2-7, the full variable domain is DSGVTQTPKHLITATGQRVTLRCSPRSGDLSVYWYQQSLDQGLQFLIQYYNGEERAKGNILERFSAQQFPDLHSELNLSSLELGDSALYFCASSPPRQAIPGEQYFGPGTRLTVT.